The clone carrying this TCR beta chain was detected only a few times. What it binds is not known. This specimen comes from a study of T-cell reconstitution after alpha-beta-depleted transplantation in children. Overall study findings and caveats: After transplant, high TCRbeta diversity at day 60 in some patients arose from surviving recipient T cells and thymic progenitors. One year post-transplant, T-cell counts and diversity were largely derived from T cells produced anew.

TCRbeta library preparation incorporated unique molecular identifiers. TCRdb re-called the PCR reads through MiXCR, storing one row per CDR3 protein. The sample yields just under 250,000 distinct CDR3 sequences, more than 20% seen once. This specimen was PBMCs, taken before TCRalphabeta/CD19-depleted stem cell transplant. The source is a girl aged 2-9 years with Fanconi anemia, due to receive a stem cell transplant.

CDR3 in amino acids: CATSKVNEQFF. The CDR3 nucleotides are TGTGCCACCTCGAAAGTAAATGAGCAGTTCTTC. The chain has TRBV6-1 and TRBJ2-1, with D unresolved. This CDR3 has 11 residues. Germline assignment: CDR1 MNHNS and CDR2 SASEGT. The V gene lost 10 bases and the J gene lost 7 bases, with 11 bases spanning the gap.